What follows describes a single T cell receptor beta chain. Its cognate antigen is unknown. The sample originates from a study of T cells expressing NK-cell markers. Looking at the study overall: In sorted CD3+CD56+NKG2C+, CD3+CD56+NKG2C- and CD3+CD56-NKG2C+ T cells, TCR beta repertoires were obtained. Seven HCMV-seropositive donors and one seronegative donor made up the eight sequenced donors.

Study-wide results and caveats: In several donors, dominant clonotypes made up roughly 25-60.1% of CD3+CD56-NKG2C+ cells.

Germline V gives CDR1 SQVTM, CDR2 ANQGSEA. This CDR3 comprises 14 residues. TCRdb re-called the 5' RACE reads and shows each CDR3 protein once, DNA omitted. The record lists about 160,000 distinct CDR3 sequences, of which the ten most abundant hold 18%. The receptor was isolated from a woman aged 18-69 years in good health. Sequencing was carried out using blood T cells: a sorted CD56 or NKG2C T cell subset, CD4+ or CD8+ T cells, or bulk PBMC T cells (not recorded which). This chain uses TRBV29-1 with TRBJ2-2; TCRdb gives TRBD1 as the D gene, but with no DNA this cannot be confirmed. CDR3 in amino acids: CSVGKADSPGELFF.